A selection of T cell receptor beta chains follows, all from one sample in a study of T cells after posttransplantation cyclophosphamide. Clones were read by immunoSEQ multiplex PCR, and TCRdb kept only the in-frame ones, dropping some. In the table there are 9,000 to 15,000 clones, about 2.1% of which are singletons. Sequencing was performed on PBMCs, taken after allogeneic stem cell transplant with posttransplant cyclophosphamide. These receptors originate from a male patient aged 25 to 39 who received an allogeneic stem cell transplant from a related donor, was CMV-positive, and had no GVHD. T cells may partly derive from the graft donor. The CDR3 runs from the conserved cysteine through the conserved F or W. A D gene is named only where the DNA matches it firmly. Clone size is stated in some rows and not others, as once, few, many or a class when expanded.

DNA | CDR3 | D | V | size | J
TGTGCCAGCAGAGGGCAGGACTCTAACTATGGCTACACCTTC | CASRGQDSNYGYTF | . | TRBV28 | . | TRBJ1-2
TGTGCCACTAAAAGCCTGTTAGACAGAAGTAGCAATCAGCCCCAGCATTTT | CATKSLLDRSSNQPQHF | . | TRBV10-3 | . | TRBJ1-5
TGTGCCAGCAGCCCAACTAGCGGGAGGGGCGAGACCCAGTACTTC | CASSPTSGRGETQYF | TRBD2 | TRBV5-6 | few | TRBJ2-5
TGTGCCAGTAGACCGAGGGCTGGAAACACCATATATTTT | CASRPRAGNTIYF | . | TRBV19 | few | TRBJ1-3
TGTGCCAGCAGCTTATTTGTGGCGACTAGCACCTACGAGCAGTACTTC | CASSLFVATSTYEQYF | TRBD2 | TRBV7-2 | . | TRBJ2-7
TGTGCCAGCAGCTTAGAGCGGACGGCCAACACTGAAGCTTTCTTT | CASSLERTANTEAFF | . | TRBV7-8 | few | TRBJ1-1
TGCAGCGTTAGTAGCGGGAGGAGGGATGAGCAGTTCTTC | CSVSSGRRDEQFF | TRBD2 | TRBV29-1 | few | TRBJ2-1
TGCGCCAGCAGCTCTTCAGGGACAAATAATTCACCCCTCCACTTT | CASSSSGTNNSPLHF | . | TRBV5-1 | . | TRBJ1-6
TGTGCCGGATCCGGGACACTCTATAATTCACCCCTCCACTTT | CAGSGTLYNSPLHF | . | TRBV28 | few | TRBJ1-6
TGCGCCAGCAGTGAGTCCGGGGGTTCCAAAAACATTCAGTACTTC | CASSESGGSKNIQYF | . | TRBV10-1 | . | TRBJ2-4
TGTGCCAGCAGCTTCGGCAGGTCTCACTACAATGAGCAGTTCTTC | CASSFGRSHYNEQFF | . | TRBV5-8 | . | TRBJ2-1
TGTGCCAGCAGCTTAACGAGCACTAGCGTCACCTACGAGCAGTACTTC | CASSLTSTSVTYEQYF | TRBD2 | TRBV7-3 | . | TRBJ2-7
TGTGCCAGCGAGGTCGAGCAGTATTTT | CASEVEQYF | . | TRBV7-9 | few | TRBJ2-3
TGTGCCAGCAGCCCCCGGGGGGGGCTGAGCTCCTACAATGAGCAGTTCTTC | CASSPRGGLSSYNEQFF | TRBD2 | TRBV11-2 | few | TRBJ2-1
TGTGCCAGCAGCCCCGACAGGGTGTATATGGACACTGAAGCTTTCTTT | CASSPDRVYMDTEAFF | TRBD1 | TRBV27 | . | TRBJ1-1
TGTGCCAGCTCTCTTCTAGCGGAAAACCAAGAGACCCAGTACTTC | CASSLLAENQETQYF | TRBD2 | TRBV18 | . | TRBJ2-5
TGTGCCATCAGTGGCGCAGCGGGAGGAATTTACAATGAGCAGTTCTTC | CAISGAAGGIYNEQFF | TRBD2 | TRBV10-3 | few | TRBJ2-1
TGTGCCAGCAGCTTTAGGTTTGATGGACTTGACTACGAGCAGTACTTC | CASSFRFDGLDYEQYF | . | TRBV5-5 | few | TRBJ2-7
TGTGCCAGCAGCCAAGATCAGAGCGCCACCTACAATGAGCAGTTCTTC | CASSQDQSATYNEQFF | . | TRBV4-2 | few | TRBJ2-1
TGTGCCAGCTCCCCCTGGGGGGGCTATGGCTACACCTTC | CASSPWGGYGYTF | . | TRBV6-5 | few | TRBJ1-2
TGTGCCAGCAGCTCCCCTTTCCGGACTACAGACAATGAGCAGTTCTTC | CASSSPFRTTDNEQFF | . | TRBV7-2 | few | TRBJ2-1
TGTGCCAGTAGTATAGATCGAAACTCCCTCCACTTT | CASSIDRNSLHF | . | TRBV19 | . | TRBJ1-6
TGTGCCAGCAGTGCCACAGGGCCTGCGATTAGCAATCAGCCCCAGCATTTT | CASSATGPAISNQPQHF | . | TRBV6-1 | few | TRBJ1-5
TGTGCCAGCAGCACGCGGACAACCGGGGAGCTGTTTTTT | CASSTRTTGELFF | . | TRBV7-8 | . | TRBJ2-2
TGTGCCAGCAGTTGGTTACCAGGTGGTTTCTACGAGCAGTACTTC | CASSWLPGGFYEQYF | . | TRBV6-5 | few | TRBJ2-7
TGTGCCAGCAGCTTAGAGGGCCCCTCCTACGAGCAGTACTTC | CASSLEGPSYEQYF | . | TRBV5-6 | few | TRBJ2-7
TGCAGCGTCCTGGACAGGGACTCGCTCAACACCATATATTTT | CSVLDRDSLNTIYF | TRBD1 | TRBV29-1 | . | TRBJ1-3
TGTGCCAGCGGGACTAGCCTAGAGACCCAGTACTTC | CASGTSLETQYF | TRBD2 | TRBV14 | few | TRBJ2-5
TGTGCCAGCAGCGGGACAGGTGTTAGGAACGAGCAGTACTTC | CASSGTGVRNEQYF | TRBD1 | TRBV5-4 | . | TRBJ2-7
TGTGCCAGCAGCTTAACGGACAGGGGAGAAGGCCTTGGCTACACCTTC | CASSLTDRGEGLGYTF | TRBD1 | TRBV7-3 | few | TRBJ1-2
TGTGCCAGCAGCTGGGACAGGGGCTCGGATGGCTACACCTTC | CASSWDRGSDGYTF | TRBD1 | TRBV5-4 | few | TRBJ1-2
TGTGCCAGCGTATCCCTAGGAGGGCCCCGTAACGAGCAGTTCTTC | CASVSLGGPRNEQFF | . | TRBV28 | few | TRBJ2-1
TGTGCCAGTAGTAGAGGACAGGTAACCTCTCAGCCCCAGCATTTT | CASSRGQVTSQPQHF | TRBD1 | TRBV19 | . | TRBJ1-5